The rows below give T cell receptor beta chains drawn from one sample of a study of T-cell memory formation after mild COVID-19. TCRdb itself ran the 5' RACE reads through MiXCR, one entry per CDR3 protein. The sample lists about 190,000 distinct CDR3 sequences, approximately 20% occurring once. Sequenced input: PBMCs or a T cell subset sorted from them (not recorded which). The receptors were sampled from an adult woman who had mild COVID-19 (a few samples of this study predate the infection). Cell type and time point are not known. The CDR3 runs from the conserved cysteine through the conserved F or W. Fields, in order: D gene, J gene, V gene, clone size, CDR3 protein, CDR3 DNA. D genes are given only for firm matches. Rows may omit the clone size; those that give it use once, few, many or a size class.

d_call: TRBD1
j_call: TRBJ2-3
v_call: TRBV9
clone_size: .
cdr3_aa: CASSDRGRDTQYF
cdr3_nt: TGTGCCAGCAGCGACAGGGGACGAGATACGCAGTATTTT

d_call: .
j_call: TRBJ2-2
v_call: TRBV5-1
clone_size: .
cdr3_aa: CASSLVGSRYTGELFF
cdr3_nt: TGCGCCAGCAGCTTGGTAGGCAGTAGGTACACCGGGGAGCTGTTTTTT

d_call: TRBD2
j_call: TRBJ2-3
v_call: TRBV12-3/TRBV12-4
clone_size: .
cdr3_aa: CANGKLAGDQDTQYF
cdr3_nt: TGTGCCAACGGGAAACTAGCGGGGGATCAAGATACGCAGTATTTT

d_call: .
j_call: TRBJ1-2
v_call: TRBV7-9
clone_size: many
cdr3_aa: CASSLYRNYGYTF
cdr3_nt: TGTGCCAGCAGCTTATATCGGAACTATGGCTACACCTTC

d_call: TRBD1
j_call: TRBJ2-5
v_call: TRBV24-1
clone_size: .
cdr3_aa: CATSDPGQALQETQYF
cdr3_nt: TGTGCCACCAGTGATCCGGGACAGGCACTCCAAGAGACCCAGTACTTC

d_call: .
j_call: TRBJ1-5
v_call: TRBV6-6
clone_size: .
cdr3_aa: CASSYGGQGKQPQHF
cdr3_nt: TGTGCCAGCAGTTACGGGGGGCAGGGTAAGCAGCCCCAGCATTTT

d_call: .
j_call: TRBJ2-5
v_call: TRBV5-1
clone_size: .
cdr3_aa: CASSLGPSAETQYF
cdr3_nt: TGCGCCAGCAGCTTGGGCCCTTCGGCGGAGACCCAGTACTTC

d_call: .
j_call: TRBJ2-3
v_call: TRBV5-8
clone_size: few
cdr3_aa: CATRGTDTQYF
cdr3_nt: TGTGCCACCCGGGGGACAGATACGCAGTATTTT

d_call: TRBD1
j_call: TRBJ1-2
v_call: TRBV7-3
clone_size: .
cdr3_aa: CASSLSGTGPANYGYTF
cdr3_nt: TGTGCCAGCAGCTTATCCGGGACAGGACCCGCTAACTATGGCTACACCTTC

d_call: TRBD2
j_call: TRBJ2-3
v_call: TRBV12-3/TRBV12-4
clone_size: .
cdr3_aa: CASSLLAGGSDTQYF
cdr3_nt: TGTGCCAGCAGTTTACTAGCGGGAGGATCAGATACGCAGTATTTT

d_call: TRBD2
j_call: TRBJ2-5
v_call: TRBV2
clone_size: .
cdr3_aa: CASSQGTSGRGETQYF
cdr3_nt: TGTGCCAGCAGCCAGGGGACTAGCGGGAGAGGGGAGACCCAGTACTTC

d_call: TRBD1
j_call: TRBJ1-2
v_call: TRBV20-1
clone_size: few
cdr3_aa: CSARAQGDYGYTF
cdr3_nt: TGCAGTGCTAGAGCTCAGGGGGACTATGGCTACACCTTC